The table lists the clone carrying this T cell receptor (beta chain) with many counts. The sample originates from a study of early T cells in non-severe SARS-CoV-2 infection. Separate cDNA molecules each had unique molecular identifiers attached to them. Each CDR3 protein gets one entry after TCRdb re-called the 5' RACE reads with MiXCR. Seen here are approximately 56,000 distinct CDR3 sequences, about 9.7% observed once, and the top ten hold 4% to 5%. The trim removed 6 bases at V and 0 bases at J, leaving 8 bases unmatched. The germline V gene has CDR1 DFQATT and CDR2 SNEGSKA (reference sequence). The length of the CDR3 is 15 residues.

The chain is built from TRBV20-1 and TRBJ1-5, with 7 positions matching TRBD1. The TCR sequence derives from an adult who was a healthcare worker with PCR-confirmed SARS-CoV-2 infection or an uninfected control (not recorded which). Sequenced sample: whole blood. The CDR3 bases are TGCAGTGCCACAGAGACAGGGATTAGCAATCAGCCCCAGCATTTT. Residues: CSATETGISNQPQHF.